Presented here are 17 T cell receptor beta chains from one specimen sequenced in a study of cytomegalovirus exposure and HLA in healthy donors. This PCR relied on a set of 60 Vbeta primers and 13 Jbeta primers. The assay was immunoSEQ multiplex PCR, and TCRdb's table has in-frame clones only and misses some. The top ten hold 0.2% to 0.3% of the sample, which has 200,000 to 300,000 clones, about 85% seen once. Material: PBMCs. Source of these receptors: a girl aged 2 to 10 in good health and CMV-seronegative.

This clone has more than one count but fewer than ten. The chain has TRBV30 and TRBJ1-6; TRBD1 aligns across 8 bases. The CDR3 spans 13 residues. Looked up from germline, CDR1 is GTSNPN and CDR2 is SVGIG (reference sequence). J was trimmed by 7 bases and V by 8 bases; bases with no gene match: 7. The CDR3 loop reads CAHRQGRNSPLHF. CDR3 DNA sequence: TGTGCCCATCGACAGGGGCGGAATTCACCCCTCCACTTT.

The chain combines TRBV19 with TRBJ2-7; 9 bases are a match to TRBD2. The CDR3 length is 15 residues. CDR1 and CDR2 (germline): LNHDA, SQIVND (reference sequence). V was pared by 4 bases and J by 1 base, with 5 bases of the junction left unmatched. The CDR3 reads CASSTTSGPSYEQYF. In DNA, the CDR3 is TGTGCCAGTAGTACGACTAGCGGACCATCCTACGAGCAGTACTTC.

The gene calls are TRBV9 and TRBJ2-1; 9 bases align to TRBD2. Germline loops: CDR1 SGDLS, CDR2 YYNGEE. The CDR3 runs to 17 residues. V shed 1 base, J shed 4 bases, and the junction held 9 bases outside the gene matches. Here the CDR3 DNA reads TGTGCCAGCAGCGTAACCAGCGGGGGGTCCGGATACAATGAGCAGTTCTTC. It encodes CASSVTSGGSGYNEQFF.

The chain carries TRBV9 and TRBJ1-5, with D unresolved. The CDR3 has 13 residues. Looked up from germline, CDR1 is SGDLS and CDR2 is YYNGEE. Trimming shortened V by 3 bases and J by 0 bases, and 4 bases separated the two germline ends. The CDR3 DNA reads as TGTGCCAGCAGCGGCGATAGCAATCAGCCCCAGCATTTT. Residues: CASSGDSNQPQHF.

This chain joins TRBV19 and TRBJ1-4; 9 bases fit TRBD1. The J segment lost 4 bases and the V segment lost 3 bases, leaving 3 bases of the junction unmatched. Looked up from germline, CDR1 is LNHDA and CDR2 is SQIVND (reference sequence). The CDR3 has 15 amino acids. The CDR3 DNA reads TGTGCCAGTAGTATGGGGGGACAGGGTAATGAAAAACTGTTTTTT. The encoded protein is CASSMGGQGNEKLFF. The variable domain in full, with the rest retrieved from reference TRBV19 and TRBJ1-4, is DGGITQSPKYLFRKEGQNVTLSCEQNLNHDAMYWYRQDPGQGLRLIYYSQIVNDFQKGDIAEGYSVSREKKESFPLTVTSAQKNPTAFYLCASSMGGQGNEKLFFGSGTQLSVL.

The chain carries TRBV2 and TRBJ2-1; 8 bases match TRBD1. This CDR3 has 11 amino acids. J gave up 14 bases and V 7 bases, and 7 bases lay outside the gene matches. Germline V gives CDR1 SNHLY, CDR2 FYNNEI. CDR3: CASMRQGKEFF. The CDR3, as DNA: TGTGCCAGCATGAGACAGGGGAAGGAGTTCTTC.

This rearrangement joins TRBV5-1 to TRBJ1-2; D is unresolved. Trimming removed 5 bases from V and 7 bases from J, with 15 bases in between. There are 13 residues in the CDR3. The germline CDR1 and CDR2 sequences are SGHRS and YFSETQ. CDR3 region: CASSSGLYTGYTF. The CDR3 DNA reads as TGCGCCAGCAGTTCTGGACTCTACACTGGCTACACCTTC.

This clone has only one observation. This chain connects TRBV2 to TRBJ2-5; D not certain. Trimming took off 3 bases at V and 1 base at J, with 6 bases between the two ends. The germline CDR1 and CDR2 sequences are SNHLY and FYNNEI. The CDR3 sequence is 13 residues long. The DNA of the CDR3 is TGTGCCAGCAGTGATCCCTTCCAAGAGACCCAGTACTTC. Its translation: CASSDPFQETQYF.

This chain connects TRBV7-9 to TRBJ2-1; no definite D call. Germline values: CDR1 SEHNR, CDR2 FQNEAQ (reference sequence). This CDR3 has 13 amino acids. Trimming pared 3 bases from V and 5 bases from J, leaving 8 bases between. CDR3 protein: CASSFWLHNEQFF. In DNA, the CDR3 is TGTGCCAGCAGCTTTTGGCTGCACAATGAGCAGTTCTTC.

The genes are TRBV15 and TRBJ1-1; 10 bases are shared with TRBD1. The junction had 8 bases not matched to a gene; V was cut back by 5 bases and J by 11 bases. The germline CDR1 and CDR2 sequences are LNHNV and YYDKDF (reference sequence). There are 13 residues in the CDR3. The CDR3 here is CATSRDRGLEAFF. CDR3 nucleotide sequence: TGTGCCACCAGCCGCGACAGGGGGCTAGAGGCTTTCTTT.

This clone was seen a handful of times. The rearrangement joins TRBV6-5 to TRBJ1-3; D unclear. Germline CDR1 MNHEY, CDR2 SVGAGI. CDR3 size: 14 residues. The V end was cut by 5 bases, the J end by 0 bases, with 8 bases between. CDR3 bases: TGTGCCAGCAGTCCTAGAAGCTCTGGAAACACCATATATTTT. Amino acid sequence: CASSPRSSGNTIYF.

The rearrangement links TRBV7-6 to TRBJ2-7; 9 positions match TRBD2. V shed 2 bases and J 3 bases; nucleotides not matched to a gene: 5. CDR1 SGHVS and CDR2 FNYEAQ come from the germline V gene. The CDR3 runs to 15 residues. The DNA for the CDR3 is TGTGCCAGCAGCTTAAAAGCGGGAGGTGTCTACGAGCAGTACTTC. Amino acids: CASSLKAGGVYEQYF.

The rearrangement joins TRBV7-6 to TRBJ2-7; D is perhaps TRBD1 (5 bases). There are 15 residues in the CDR3. V was shortened by 2 bases and J by 2 bases, with 13 bases between the two germline ends. Germline CDR1 and CDR2: SGHVS and FNYEAQ. CDR3 residues: CASSLLRGQTYEQYF. Here the CDR3 DNA reads TGTGCCAGCAGCTTACTCCGAGGACAAACCTACGAGCAGTACTTC.

The chain has TRBV2 and TRBJ2-7; a possible D gene is TRBD1 (5 bases). CDR1 and CDR2 (germline): SNHLY, FYNNEI. The CDR3 consists of 13 residues. Trimming removed 2 bases at V and 2 bases at J, with 7 bases between. CDR3 nucleotides: TGTGCCAGCAGTGAATGGGGCCCCTACGAGCAGTACTTC. Encoded protein: CASSEWGPYEQYF.

V usage is TRBV2 and J usage is TRBJ1-2; possible D gene TRBD1, 6 bases. Germline V lookup: CDR1 SNHLY, CDR2 FYNNEI. V lost 0 bases to trimming and J lost 6 bases, with 11 bases between them. The CDR3 length is 14 residues. The CDR3 is CASSEALTGNGYTF. For the CDR3, the DNA is TGTGCCAGCAGTGAAGCGCTAACAGGGAATGGCTACACCTTC.

The V call is TRBV5-1, the J call TRBJ2-7; 9 bases fit TRBD1. CDR1 SGHRS and CDR2 YFSETQ come from the germline V gene. The CDR3 contains 13 residues. After removal of 3 bases from V and 5 bases from J, the junction contained 3 bases not matched to a gene. The CDR3 sequence is CASSWTGDDEQYF. In nucleotides, the CDR3 is TGCGCCAGCAGCTGGACAGGGGACGACGAGCAGTACTTC.

The CDR3 nucleotides are TGTGCCAGCAGGGACAGGGGGCGCGTGAACACTGAAGCTTTCTTT. It codes for CASRDRGRVNTEAFF. The chain combines TRBV6-5 with TRBJ1-1, with 11 bases that match TRBD1. The CDR3 consists of 15 residues. V dropped 6 bases and J dropped 0; count of bases not matched to a gene: 3. Looked up from germline, CDR1 is MNHEY and CDR2 is SVGAGI.